This section outlines one T cell receptor (beta chain) sequence together with its context. Antigen unknown. This may arise from a read error, as a much more abundant clone is one base away. Per the germline V gene, CDR1 is SQVTM and CDR2 is ANQGSEA. V was pared by 6 bases and J by 9 bases, with 15 bases between. The length of the CDR3 is 12 residues. Constant-region reverse primers amplified full-length variable regions, followed by semi-nested Nested Universal Primer A PCR. MiXCR, applied by TCRdb to the 5' RACE reads, yields one record per CDR3 protein. The sample holds just under 65,000 distinct CDR3 sequences, 22% seen once. Whole-study results and caveats: Greatest tumor Treg TCR overlap was with tumor naive CD4+ cells. Tumor memory CD4+ T cell TCR gene usage clustered with blood and lymph node memory CD4+ cells and lymph node naive CD4+ cells.

The receptor was derived from a female donor with breast cancer. The sequenced material came from memory CD4+ T cells sorted from a lymph node. Described subset: memory CD4+ T cells, CD4+CD45RO+CD25-. The gene calls are TRBV29-1 and TRBJ1-3; D gene unclear. The CDR3 DNA reads TGCAGCGTCCCCATCAGCGGTGTCACCATATATTTT. It specifies CSVPISGVTIYF.